The rows below give T cell receptor beta chains drawn from one sample of a study of shared clonotypes between healthy human individuals. Clones were read by immunoSEQ multiplex PCR, and TCRdb kept only the in-frame ones, dropping some. The sample gives approximately 500,000 clones, about 80% of which show up once; around 12% is in the top ten. Sequencing was performed on PBMCs. Receptors were obtained from a woman aged 40 to 50 in good health. Some clones in this sample may be carry-over from other donors' samples. CDR3s include the opening cysteine and the closing phenylalanine or tryptophan. D genes are given only for firm matches. Clone size is not always given. Where it is, it says once, few, many or a class for expanded clones.

TRBV19	TRBJ2-3	once	NA	TGTGCCAGTACCTTAGGTGGTGTGGGCACAGATACGCAGTATTTT	CASTLGGVGTDTQYF
TRBV6-5	TRBJ2-1	NA	NA	TGTGCCAGCACTTGGACTAATGACAATGAGCAGTTCTTC	CASTWTNDNEQFF
TRBV7-9	TRBJ1-5	NA	TRBD1	TGTGCCAGCAGCCGCGGGACAGGAGATCAGCCCCAGCATTTT	CASSRGTGDQPQHF
TRBV18	TRBJ2-7	few	TRBD2	TGTGCCAGCTCACCCGGACTAGCGACCTACGAGCAGTACTTC	CASSPGLATYEQYF
TRBV5-4	TRBJ2-7	few	NA	TGTGCCAGCAGCGAACCGGGACAATCCTACGAGCAGTACTTC	CASSEPGQSYEQYF
TRBV18	TRBJ2-7	NA	TRBD2	TGTGCCAGCTCACAACCGGGACTAGCGGGCTCCTACGAGCAGTACTTC	CASSQPGLAGSYEQYF
TRBV11-3	TRBJ2-1	NA	NA	TGTGCCAGCAGCCACGGCACGGTCGACGACAATGAGCAGTTCTTC	CASSHGTVDDNEQFF
TRBV28	TRBJ1-4	NA	NA	TGTGCCAGCAGTTTCATCGGGTGGGAAAAACTGTTTTTT	CASSFIGWEKLFF
TRBV28	TRBJ2-7	NA	NA	TGTGCCAGCAGCCTTGCCCTTTACGAGCAGTACTTC	CASSLALYEQYF
TRBV2	TRBJ1-1	NA	TRBD1	TGTGCCAGCAGTGACTGGACAGGGAAAGGCACTGAAGCTTTCTTT	CASSDWTGKGTEAFF
TRBV18	TRBJ2-1	NA	TRBD2	TGTGCCAGCTCACCCCTCCGACTGGCGGGAGGGTTCACCTCGAGCTCCTACAATGAGCAGTTCTTC	CASSPLRLAGGFTSSSYNEQFF
TRBV7-3	TRBJ2-7	NA	NA	TGTGCCAGCAGCCCCCCATGGCGGGATGGGCCGACCTACGAGCAGTACTTC	CASSPPWRDGPTYEQYF
TRBV6-1	TRBJ1-2	NA	TRBD1	TGTGCCAGCAGTGTGAGGGGGCGGAGTGGCTACACCTTC	CASSVRGRSGYTF
TRBV4-3	TRBJ1-2	NA	NA	TGCGCCAGCAGCCAGCACACCGCCGTGCCGGGACGGTCAAACTTC	CASSQHTAVPGRSNF
TRBV7-3	TRBJ2-1	NA	NA	TGTGCCAGCAGCGATCGGACCATGAACAATGAGCAGTTCTTC	CASSDRTMNNEQFF
TRBV28	TRBJ2-5	NA	NA	TGTGCCAGCAGTTTACCCCGACAGTGGGAGACCCAGTACTTC	CASSLPRQWETQYF
TRBV5-1	TRBJ1-1	NA	NA	TGCGCCAGCAGCTTGGAAGGGGAGGGACATACTGAAGCTTTCTTT	CASSLEGEGHTEAFF
TRBV2	TRBJ2-7	NA	TRBD1	TGTGCCAGCTCCGGACAGGACTACGAGCAGTACTTC	CASSGQDYEQYF
TRBV5-3	TRBJ2-5	NA	TRBD1	TGTGCCAGAAGCCGGGACAGCCAAGAGACCCAGTACTTC	CARSRDSQETQYF
TRBV6-1	TRBJ2-5	NA	NA	TGTGCCAGCAGTGTCCAAGAGACCCAGTACTTC	CASSVQETQYF
TRBV19	TRBJ1-1	once	NA	TGTGCCAGTACCTACGAGGGGGGGGCGAACACTGAAGCTTTCTTT	CASTYEGGANTEAFF
TRBV19	TRBJ2-2	NA	TRBD1	TGTGCCAGTAGTCGACGAGACAGGGCCCGCACCGGGGAGCTGTTTTTT	CASSRRDRARTGELFF
TRBV4-3	TRBJ2-7	NA	TRBD2	TGCGCCAGCAGCCCGACTAGCGCCCAAAGCTACGAGCAGTACTTC	CASSPTSAQSYEQYF
TRBV28	TRBJ2-2	NA	TRBD2	TGTGCCAGCAGTTTACCTAGCGGGTACACCGGGGAGCTGTTTTTT	CASSLPSGYTGELFF
TRBV6-5	TRBJ1-2	few	NA	TGTGCCAGCAGTGACTCCGCTTATGGCTACACCTTC	CASSDSAYGYTF